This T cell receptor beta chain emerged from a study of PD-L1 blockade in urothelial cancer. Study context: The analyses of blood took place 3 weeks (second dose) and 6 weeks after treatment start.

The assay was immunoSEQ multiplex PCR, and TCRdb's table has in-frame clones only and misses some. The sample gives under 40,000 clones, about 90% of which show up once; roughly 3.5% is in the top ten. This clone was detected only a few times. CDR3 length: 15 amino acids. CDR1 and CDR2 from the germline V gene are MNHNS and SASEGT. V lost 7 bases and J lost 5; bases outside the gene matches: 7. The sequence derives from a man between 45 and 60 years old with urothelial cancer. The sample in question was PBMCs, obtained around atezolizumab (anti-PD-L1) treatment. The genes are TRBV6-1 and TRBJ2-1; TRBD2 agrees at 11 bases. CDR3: CASTRLAGKDNEQFF. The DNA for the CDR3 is TGTGCCAGCACTAGACTAGCGGGGAAGGACAATGAGCAGTTCTTC.